This TCR beta chain comes out of a study of identical twins. Only healthy Caucasians were enrolled as donors. This clonotype has more than one count but fewer than ten. The CDR3 is 15 residues long. J was trimmed by 5 bases and V by 1 base; bases with no gene match: 3. Template switching added a universal primer site; cDNA carried unique molecular identifiers. TCRdb reprocessed the 5' RACE reads via MiXCR and lists one record per CDR3 protein. Of 650,000 to 750,000 distinct CDR3 sequences detected, 21% appear once; the ten largest clones hold about 4.3%. These data also featured in a second study, about T cells expressing NK-cell markers. Per that paper: Dominance of the CD3+CD56-NKG2C+ fraction by these clonotypes also held in a handful of donors.

This chain links TRBV12-3 or TRBV12-4 with TRBJ1-5; 9 nucleotides agree with TRBD1. Sequenced material: PBMCs. The TCR originated in a woman younger than 35 in good health. CDR3 residues: CASSLGDRVYQPQHF. CDR3 nucleotide sequence: TGTGCCAGCAGTTTAGGGGACAGGGTTTATCAGCCCCAGCATTTT.